Included here is one T cell receptor beta chain sequence, with context. The antigen is undetermined. Sample time point: neoterminal ileum biopsy at postoperative endoscopy, about 6 months after surgery. Roughly 0.55 micrograms of biopsy DNA per sample underwent TCRB immunosequencing. This table comes from immunoSEQ multiplex PCR, and its TCRdb copy is limited to in-frame clones, with some not included. The sample includes 55,000 to 65,000 clones, around 90% of them seen just once. The data are from a study of T cell repertoires in ileal Crohn's disease. At the level of the study: At postoperative colonoscopy, neoterminal ileum biopsies were taken as M6.

The study's findings and limits: Compared with non-smokers, active smokers at surgery showed more clonal expansions.

The CDR3 consists of 12 residues. Trimming removed 8 bases from V and 7 bases from J; junction bases left unmatched: 7. From germline, CDR1 is MNHEY and CDR2 SMNVEV (reference sequence). The rearrangement joins TRBV27 to TRBJ1-1, with 7 nucleotides matching TRBD1. This sequence originates from an adult with Crohn's disease. Sequencing was done on a sample of ileal tissue. The CDR3 is CASGPRTGEAFF. In nucleotides, the CDR3 is TGTGCCAGCGGTCCGAGGACAGGTGAAGCTTTCTTT.